This T cell receptor beta chain was observed in a study of T cell responses to AZD1222 COVID-19 vaccine. A remark on this clone: Antigen specificity is unknown.

Between the trimmed V and J ends, which lost 8 bases and 0 bases, there was a span of 14 bases. The germline V gene encodes CDR1 MDHEN and CDR2 SYDVKM. The CDR3 extends over 15 amino acids. The method was immunoSEQ multiplex PCR; TCRdb's version includes in-frame clones alone and lacks a portion of them. The sample lists some 140,000 clones; roughly nine tenths were seen once. Broader study findings: Only a handful of people who got AZD1222 tested seropositive at baseline.

The chain joins TRBV28 to TRBJ1-5; D is uncertain. Sequencing used peripheral blood, obtained on day 0 of AZD1222 vaccination. The origin of this receptor is an adult in good health. CDR3 DNA: TGTGCCAGCCGTCGGGCCGACGGTAGCAATCAGCCCCAGCATTTT. Protein sequence: CASRRADGSNQPQHF.